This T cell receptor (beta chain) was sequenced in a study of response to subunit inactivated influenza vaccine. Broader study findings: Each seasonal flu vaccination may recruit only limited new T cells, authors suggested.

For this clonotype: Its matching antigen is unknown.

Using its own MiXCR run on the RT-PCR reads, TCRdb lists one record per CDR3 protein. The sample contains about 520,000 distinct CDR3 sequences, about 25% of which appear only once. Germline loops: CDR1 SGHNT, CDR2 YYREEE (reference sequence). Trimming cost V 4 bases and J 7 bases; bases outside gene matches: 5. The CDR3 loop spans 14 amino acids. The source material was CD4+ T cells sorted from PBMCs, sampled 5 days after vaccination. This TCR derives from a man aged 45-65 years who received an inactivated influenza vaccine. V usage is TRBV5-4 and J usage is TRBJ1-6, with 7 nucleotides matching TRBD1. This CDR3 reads CASSRQGHNSPLHF. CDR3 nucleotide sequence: TGTGCCAGCAGCAGACAGGGCCACAATTCACCCCTCCACTTT.